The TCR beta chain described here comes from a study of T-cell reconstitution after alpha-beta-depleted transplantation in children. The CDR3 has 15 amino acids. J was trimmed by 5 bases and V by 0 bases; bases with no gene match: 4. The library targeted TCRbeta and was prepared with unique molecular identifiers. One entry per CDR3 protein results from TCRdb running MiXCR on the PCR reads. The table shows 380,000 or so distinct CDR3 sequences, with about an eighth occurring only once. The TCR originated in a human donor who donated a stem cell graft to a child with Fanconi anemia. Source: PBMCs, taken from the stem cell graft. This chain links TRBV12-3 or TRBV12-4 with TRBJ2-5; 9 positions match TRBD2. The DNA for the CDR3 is TGTGCCAGCAGTTTAGCTTCCAGCGGGGGGGAGACCCAGTACTTC. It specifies CASSLASSGGETQYF.